Included here is one TCR beta chain sequence, with context. In the authors' workflow: Cell counts per sample came from amplifying reference gene primers. The data were produced by immunoSEQ multiplex PCR, yet TCRdb's version contains in-frame clones alone and is incomplete. The D gene and trimming were derived from the DNA, and the V and J assignments and clone size from that table. This sample has 100,000 to 150,000 clones, with about 79% found just once. The CDR3 length is 14 residues. Germline assignment: CDR1 MNHEY and CDR2 SMNVEV (reference sequence). The V end was cut by 5 bases, the J end by 1 base, with 11 bases between. The data were taken from a study of blood T cell repertoires in COVID-19. Study background: Spain, Italy and the United States supplied samples that represented acute and convalescent COVID-19. From T cells, B-cell-depleted T cells, or PBMCs came the material, which was cDNA or gDNA.

The source material was peripheral blood. The V gene is TRBV27, the J gene TRBJ1-1; D not certain. This sequence was found in a man aged 40-55 years with active or convalescent COVID-19. The chain's CDR3 is CASSPAYGNTEAFF. The CDR3, as DNA: TGTGCCAGCAGTCCCGCATACGGGAACACTGAAGCTTTCTTT.